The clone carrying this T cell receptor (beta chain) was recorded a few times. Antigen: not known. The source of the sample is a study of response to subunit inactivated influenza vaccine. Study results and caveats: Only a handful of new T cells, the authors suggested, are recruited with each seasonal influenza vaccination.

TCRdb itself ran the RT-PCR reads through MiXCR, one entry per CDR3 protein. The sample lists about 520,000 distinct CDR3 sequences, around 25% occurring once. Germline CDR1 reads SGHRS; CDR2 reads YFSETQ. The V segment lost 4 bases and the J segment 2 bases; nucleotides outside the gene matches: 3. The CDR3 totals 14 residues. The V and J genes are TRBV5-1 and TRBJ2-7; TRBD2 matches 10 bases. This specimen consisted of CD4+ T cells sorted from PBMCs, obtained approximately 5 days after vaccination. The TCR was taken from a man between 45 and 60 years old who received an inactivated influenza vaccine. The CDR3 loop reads CASSPSGRAYEQYF. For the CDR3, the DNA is TGCGCCAGCAGCCCAAGCGGGAGGGCCTACGAGCAGTACTTC. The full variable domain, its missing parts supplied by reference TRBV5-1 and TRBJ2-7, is KAGVTQTPRYLIKTRGQQVTLSCSPISGHRSVSWYQQTPGQGLQFLFEYFSETQRNKGNFPGRFSGRQFSNSRSEMNVSTLELGDSALYLCASSPSGRAYEQYFGPGTRLTVT.